Following are 15 T cell receptor beta chains from one sample sequenced in a study of blood T cell repertoires in COVID-19 (dated by TCRdb to 2018 to 2021). Receptor amplification or capture employed the immunoSEQ multiplex PCR assay. This immuneACCESS table, as held by TCRdb, lists in-frame sequences with V and J called but not all clones. Of the missing ones, under half trace to an unresolved V gene in checked studies; the others have no known cause. The sample profile shows 400,000 to 500,000 clones; approximately 90% of them were found once. The ten most abundant clones make up roughly 1.4% of the sample. Material: PBMCs or T cells enriched from blood (not recorded which). Source of these receptors: a young woman who had been exposed to COVID-19.

The genes are TRBV9 and TRBJ1-2, with a weak D call TRBD1 (5 bases). This CDR3 contains 15 residues. Per germline, CDR1 SGDLS and CDR2 YYNGEE. V was trimmed by 0 bases and J by 8 bases, leaving 17 bases between them. The DNA for the CDR3 is TGTGCCAGCAGCGTAGGAATAAGGGGATTAGAAGGCTACACCTTC. Its protein is CASSVGIRGLEGYTF.

The rearrangement uses TRBV19 and TRBJ2-7; 13 positions match TRBD2. The CDR3 covers 15 residues. V shed 4 bases, J shed 2 bases, and the junction held 2 bases outside the gene matches. CDR1 and CDR2 from the germline V gene are LNHDA and SQIVND (reference sequence). This CDR3 reads CASSNGLAGAYEQYF. The CDR3 DNA follows: TGTGCCAGTAGTAACGGACTAGCGGGAGCCTACGAGCAGTACTTC.

The chain carries TRBV3-1 (or the pseudogene TRBV3-2) and TRBJ2-4, with 11 bases that match TRBD1. V dropped 3 bases and J dropped 10; count of bases not matched to a gene: 8. Per germline, CDR1 LGHDT and CDR2 YNNKEL (reference sequence). The CDR3 length is 15 residues. The CDR3 sequence is CASSHMGQGGTIQYF. The CDR3 DNA reads TGTGCCAGCAGCCACATGGGACAGGGGGGAACAATTCAGTACTTC.

This chain connects TRBV4-1 to TRBJ1-1; D uncertain. CDR3 length equals 15 residues. V gave up 0 bases and J gave up 3 bases, with 11 bases separating them. The V gene's germline CDR1 is MGHRA and CDR2 YSYEKL. CDR3 in DNA: TGCGCCAGCAGCCAAGATCCAGGTTTCGACACTGAAGCTTTCTTT. Residues: CASSQDPGFDTEAFF.

The chain joins TRBV7-2 to TRBJ2-5; maybe TRBD1 (6 bases). Looked up from germline, CDR1 is SGHTA and CDR2 is FQGNSA. CDR3 size: 16 residues. V was cut by 5 bases and J by 1 base, with 17 bases left in between. The CDR3 DNA sequence: TGTGCCAGCAGCGACGGGACACAAAGGATCCAAGAGACCCAGTACTTC. Amino acid sequence: CASSDGTQRIQETQYF.

This clone showed up just a few times. This chain connects TRBV5-1 to TRBJ2-7; D is perhaps TRBD1 (5 bases). V shed 0 bases and J shed 3 bases, with 13 bases lying between them. This CDR3 contains 15 residues. Per the germline V gene, CDR1 is SGHRS and CDR2 is YFSETQ. CDR3 amino acids: CASSLGAGILYEQYF. The CDR3 nucleotides read TGCGCCAGCAGCTTGGGGGCAGGGATCCTCTACGAGCAGTACTTC. The whole variable domain, filled in from reference TRBV5-1 and TRBJ2-7, reads KAGVTQTPRYLIKTRGQQVTLSCSPISGHRSVSWYQQTPGQGLQFLFEYFSETQRNKGNFPGRFSGRQFSNSRSEMNVSTLELGDSALYLCASSLGAGILYEQYFGPGTRLTVT.

V usage is TRBV28 and J usage is TRBJ1-2; TRBD1 might be the D (5 bases). The CDR3 runs 16 residues. V lost 5 bases and J lost 0, with 16 bases in between. Germline V gene data show CDR1 as MDHEN and CDR2 as SYDVKM. The CDR3 sequence is CASSLPGISANYGYTF. CDR3 DNA: TGTGCCAGCAGTCTGCCAGGGATCTCGGCTAACTATGGCTACACCTTC.

The chain links TRBV7-6 to TRBJ2-7; weak D call: TRBD1 (5 bases). Germline V lookup: CDR1 SGHVS, CDR2 FNYEAQ. The germline V and J ends were trimmed by 2 bases and 0 bases, with 11 bases remaining between them. The CDR3 has 15 residues. CDR3 sequence (DNA): TGTGCCAGCAGCTTACACCAGGGCGACTCCTACGAGCAGTACTTC. Its protein product is CASSLHQGDSYEQYF.

The V call is TRBV7-9, the J call TRBJ1-1; D is ambiguous. Per germline, CDR1 SEHNR and CDR2 FQNEAQ (reference sequence). Trimming cost V 5 bases and J 2 bases, with 12 bases left between them. The CDR3 is 14 amino acids. CDR3 residues: CASSTNSKNTEAFF. CDR3 coding DNA: TGTGCCAGCAGCACGAACAGTAAAAACACTGAAGCTTTCTTT.

The chain employs TRBV6-2 or TRBV6-3 and TRBJ2-3, with 7 bases fitting TRBD2. The CDR3 runs 18 residues. Losses at the gene ends were 10 bases for V and 5 bases for J; bases not matched to a gene: 24. Per the germline V gene, CDR1 is MNHEY and CDR2 is SVGEGT. The CDR3 spells CATSLPLGRSGVGDTQYF. The DNA for the CDR3 is TGTGCCACCAGCCTACCTCTGGGTCGGAGCGGGGTGGGAGATACGCAGTATTTT.

On this clone: Other DNA sequences in this specimen translate into the identical CDR3. V gene TRBV29-1 combines with J gene TRBJ1-1; the D gene is possibly TRBD1 (6 bases). The V end lost 4 bases, the J end lost 4 bases, and 10 bases lay between the germline ends. This CDR3 region has 12 residues. Germline values: CDR1 SQVTM, CDR2 ANQGSEA. The CDR3 region has the DNA TGCAGCGTTGGACGAGGGGGCACTGAAGCTTTCTTT. This codes for CSVGRGGTEAFF.

The CDR3 sequence: CASQRTGQGYEQYF. Written as DNA, the CDR3 is TGTGCCAGCCAGCGGACGGGACAGGGATACGAGCAGTACTTC. The chain joins TRBV27 to TRBJ2-7; TRBD1 matches at 9 bases. The CDR3 consists of 14 residues. V lost 8 bases, J lost 4 bases, and 9 bases stayed unmatched. Germline values: CDR1 MNHEY, CDR2 SMNVEV (reference sequence).

This clone was counted between two and nine times. This rearrangement joins TRBV7-2 to TRBJ2-7, with 7 nucleotides matching TRBD2. CDR3 length: 13 residues. Germline V gene sequence: CDR1 SGHTA, CDR2 FQGNSA. Trimming took 1 base from V and 9 from J; bases not matched to a gene: 6. DNA of the CDR3: TGTGCCAGCAGCTTAGGGGAGGGGAGTCGGCAGTACTTC. Residues: CASSLGEGSRQYF.

Comments on this clone: Sequence at one end of the junction differs from germline and may be a read error. The CDR3 is CSARESLALTF. The CDR3 DNA sequence: TGCAGTGCTAGAGAATCTCTAGCCCTAACTTTC. The chain is built from TRBV20-1 and TRBJ2-7; a possible D gene is TRBD2 (5 bases). Germline CDR1 DFQATT, CDR2 SNEGSKA (reference sequence). CDR3 length: 11 residues.

The genes are TRBV11-3 and TRBJ1-1; the D is unclear. In germline, CDR1 is SGHNT, CDR2 YENEEA. Trimming stripped 6 bases from V and 4 bases from J, with 12 bases between. The CDR3 has 13 residues. CDR3 coding DNA: TGTGCCAGCAGTTCCGGTGGGAGCACTGAAGCTTTCTTT. Amino acid sequence: CASSSGGSTEAFF.